The 21 T cell receptor beta chains presented below share a single source sample, sequenced in a study of CD8 T cells in ankylosing spondylitis. Broader study findings: Characteristic of ankylosing spondylitis blood, it appeared, was a TCR beta motif comprising several highly homologous variants.

Using its own MiXCR run on the 5' RACE reads, TCRdb lists one record per CDR3 protein. The sample records hundreds of thousands of distinct CDR3 sequences, 12% being singletons. The antigens for these receptors are not known. Specimen: blood, either unsorted or a sorted T cell fraction (not recorded which). Receptors were obtained from a male donor with ankylosing spondylitis.

This clonotype was seen more than once but under ten times. This sequence joins TRBV5-1 and TRBJ1-6; 12 bases are a match to TRBD1. The V segment lost 4 bases and the J segment 7 bases; nucleotides outside the gene matches: 9. CDR3 size: 17 residues. CDR1 is SGHRS and CDR2 is YFSETQ in the germline V gene. The CDR3 DNA sequence: TGCGCCAGCAGCGGAAACCTAGGGACAGGGGGCAATTCACCCCTCCACTTT. Translation: CASSGNLGTGGNSPLHF. The entire variable domain, with the rest obtained from reference TRBV5-1 and TRBJ1-6, is as follows: KAGVTQTPRYLIKTRGQQVTLSCSPISGHRSVSWYQQTPGQGLQFLFEYFSETQRNKGNFPGRFSGRQFSNSRSEMNVSTLELGDSALYLCASSGNLGTGGNSPLHFGNGTRLTVT.

This clonotype was recorded a few times. V is TRBV18 and J is TRBJ2-7; no reliable D call. The CDR3 runs 15 residues. Germline CDR1 is KGHSH and CDR2 is LQKENI. Between the trimmed V and J ends, which lost 6 bases and 2 bases, there was a span of 17 bases. As DNA, the CDR3 is TGTGCCAGCTCGTCCACTTATCCGGCGCCCTACGAGCAGTACTTC. This encodes CASSSTYPAPYEQYF.

This clonotype came up once. The V call is TRBV7-9, the J call TRBJ2-7; 8 bases match TRBD1. This CDR3 is 17 amino acids long. Losses at the gene ends were 4 bases for V and 0 bases for J; bases not matched to a gene: 11. Germline V lookup: CDR1 SEHNR, CDR2 FQNEAQ (reference sequence). The CDR3 bases are TGTGCCAGCAGCTCCGCCTTAACCGGACAGGGCTCCTACGAGCAGTACTTC. Its translation is CASSSALTGQGSYEQYF.

This clonotype came up once. The chain is built from TRBV10-3 and TRBJ2-7; D is possibly TRBD1 (6 bases). V lost 10 bases and J 3 bases, leaving 13 bases between the germline ends. Germline V gives CDR1 ENHRY, CDR2 SYGVKD. The CDR3 runs to 12 residues. CDR3 DNA sequence: TGTGCCACGGCCGTGGACAGCTACGAGCAGTACTTC. Protein sequence: CATAVDSYEQYF.

As for this clonotype: One junction end does not reproduce the germline sequence, and a read error may be involved. This chain joins TRBV3-1 and TRBJ2-5; no definite D call. The CDR3 loop spans 18 amino acids. Looked up from germline, CDR1 is LGHDT and CDR2 is YNNKEL (reference sequence). DNA of the CDR3: TGTGCCTGCAGTTTACAAACCTTACACGGGTGGTCGAAAGAGACCCAGTACTTC. Translated, it gives CACSLQTLHGWSKETQYF.

This clonotype has just a few counts. The chain is built from TRBV7-2 and TRBJ2-5; 8 bases line up with TRBD1. This CDR3 is built from 15 residues. V shed 4 bases and J 5 bases; nucleotides not matched to a gene: 9. Germline assignment: CDR1 SGHTA and CDR2 FQGNSA. Here the CDR3 reads CASSSDRGRRETQYF. CDR3 DNA: TGTGCCAGCAGCTCAGACAGGGGACGAAGGGAGACCCAGTACTTC.

This clonotype was seen many times. The CDR3 DNA reads TGCAGTGCTAGTCGTCTAGCGGGAGGGTCTGGGGCCAACGTCCTGACTTTC. Protein: CSASRLAGGSGANVLTF. The chain employs TRBV20-1 and TRBJ2-6, with 12 bases that match TRBD2. The CDR3 is made up of 17 amino acids. V was clipped by 3 bases and J by 1 base; unmatched bases: 4. The germline V gene has CDR1 DFQATT and CDR2 SNEGSKA (reference sequence).

This chain connects TRBV20-1 to TRBJ2-5; D possibly matches TRBD1 or TRBD2 (5 bases each). Germline CDR1 is DFQATT and CDR2 is SNEGSKA (reference sequence). The CDR3 length is 14 residues. V lost 6 bases, J lost 0 bases, and 14 bases lay in between. CDR3 bases: TGCAGTGCCCAATCGGGACGCCACCAAGAGACCCAGTACTTC. Protein: CSAQSGRHQETQYF.

This clonotype was seen many times. The chain carries TRBV20-1 and TRBJ2-7, with D perhaps TRBD1 or TRBD2 (5 bases each). CDR1 DFQATT and CDR2 SNEGSKA come from the germline V gene (reference sequence). V was cut by 2 bases and J by 5 bases, with 16 bases left in between. This CDR3 is 14 amino acids long. The CDR3 DNA reads as TGCAGTGCTAGACGGGGCGGTAACGTCGACGAGCAGTACTTC. It encodes CSARRGGNVDEQYF.

This clonotype was found many times. The chain employs TRBV7-9 and TRBJ2-7; D possibly corresponds to TRBD2 (6 bases). V lost 2 bases and J lost 2, with 10 bases in between. Germline CDR1 is SEHNR and CDR2 is FQNEAQ (reference sequence). This CDR3 has 14 residues. The CDR3 nucleotides read TGTGCCAGCAGCTTAACGGGGGTAACCTACGAGCAGTACTTC. This translates into CASSLTGVTYEQYF.

In DNA, the CDR3 is TGTGCCAGCAGCCCGGGACAGGGGCCGCGAGATACGCAGTATTTT. Its protein is CASSPGQGPRDTQYF. The chain is built from TRBV11-1 and TRBJ2-3, with 10 nucleotides matching TRBD1. Per germline, CDR1 SGHAT and CDR2 FQDESV (reference sequence). The junction had 7 bases not matched to a gene; V was cut back by 5 bases and J by 5 bases. The length of the CDR3 is 15 residues.

The chain combines TRBV7-2 with TRBJ2-3; the D gene is possibly TRBD1 (5 bases). V lost 4 bases and J lost 2, with 10 bases in between. This CDR3 comprises 14 residues. Germline values: CDR1 SGHTA, CDR2 FQGNSA. The CDR3 DNA sequence: TGTGCCAGCAGCTCAGACAGTTTCACAGATACGCAGTATTTT. This sequence encodes CASSSDSFTDTQYF.

V usage is TRBV18 and J usage is TRBJ2-3; 8 bases agree with TRBD2. This CDR3 is built from 16 residues. Trimming cost V 3 bases and J 0 bases; bases outside gene matches: 5. The V gene's germline CDR1 is KGHSH and CDR2 LQKENI. CDR3 sequence: CASSPVLAVSTDTQYF. The CDR3 DNA reads as TGTGCCAGCTCACCGGTACTAGCGGTTAGCACAGATACGCAGTATTTT.

The J gene is TRBJ2-3, the V gene TRBV20-1; D possibly corresponds to TRBD2 (5 bases). This CDR3 spans 15 amino acids. Trimming took off 3 bases at V and 0 bases at J, with 13 bases between the two ends. Germline V gene sequence: CDR1 DFQATT, CDR2 SNEGSKA (reference sequence). CDR3 DNA: TGCAGTGCTAGTTCAGTTGAGCGGAGCACAGATACGCAGTATTTT. As protein: CSASSVERSTDTQYF.

This clonotype was seen only a few times. The chain uses TRBV18 and TRBJ2-5, with 10 bases matching TRBD2. The germline gives CDR1 KGHSH, CDR2 LQKENI. V shed 5 bases, J shed 2 bases, and the junction held 8 bases outside the gene matches. This CDR3 is built from 16 residues. The CDR3 DNA follows: TGTGCCAGCTCATCCTTAGCGGGGGGCCCGCAAGAGACCCAGTACTTC. Amino acid sequence: CASSSLAGGPQETQYF. The full variable domain, with the rest looked up from reference TRBV18 and TRBJ2-5, is NAGVMQNPRHLVRRRGQEARLRCSPMKGHSHVYWYRQLPEEGLKFMVYLQKENIIDESGMPKERFSAEFPKEGPSILRIQQVVRGDSAAYFCASSSLAGGPQETQYFGPGTRLLVL.

This chain joins TRBV20-1 and TRBJ2-2; TRBD1 matches at 7 bases. The germline V gene has CDR1 DFQATT and CDR2 SNEGSKA (reference sequence). The CDR3 length is 15 residues. The trim removed 2 bases at V and 0 bases at J, leaving 3 bases unmatched. CDR3 region: CSARQGGPNTGELFF. CDR3 nucleotide sequence: TGCAGTGCTAGACAAGGGGGCCCGAACACCGGGGAGCTGTTTTTT.

The chain carries TRBV5-1 and TRBJ2-7; 10 bases are a match to TRBD2. From germline, CDR1 is SGHRS and CDR2 YFSETQ. The J segment lost 5 bases and the V segment lost 3 bases, leaving 8 bases of the junction unmatched. The CDR3 is 15 amino acids. The CDR3 loop reads CASSSQAGGMNEQYF. CDR3 DNA sequence: TGCGCCAGCAGCTCCCAAGCGGGGGGGATGAACGAGCAGTACTTC.

This clonotype has more than one count but fewer than ten. The V gene is TRBV19, the J gene TRBJ1-2; tentatively, D is TRBD1 (6 bases). Trimming removed 5 bases from V and 4 bases from J, with 14 bases in between. There are 14 residues in the CDR3. CDR1 and CDR2 (germline): LNHDA, SQIVND (reference sequence). The CDR3 nucleotides read TGTGCCAGTAGTTTCCCAGGGGCACCCTATGGCTACACCTTC. It is translated as CASSFPGAPYGYTF.

This clonotype was picked up a small number of times. The chain links TRBV4-1 to TRBJ2-6, with D tentatively TRBD1 (6 bases). The CDR3 has 17 residues. CDR1 is MGHRA, CDR2 YSYEKL, per germline. Trimming removed 4 bases at V and 0 bases at J, with 13 bases between. CDR3 in amino acids: CASSRTAAPSGANVLTF. In DNA, the CDR3 is TGCGCCAGCAGCCGGACAGCCGCCCCCTCTGGGGCCAACGTCCTGACTTTC.

This clonotype was counted at least ten times. The rearrangement links TRBV29-1 to TRBJ1-1, with a possible D match to TRBD1 (6 bases). Germline V CDR1 and CDR2: SQVTM, ANQGSEA. The CDR3 runs 12 residues. Trimming took 6 bases from V and 7 from J, leaving 15 bases between them. CDR3 sequence: CSVGQSPDEAFF. For the CDR3, the DNA is TGCAGCGTCGGACAGTCCCCCGATGAAGCTTTCTTT.

The chain links TRBV6-5 to TRBJ2-7; D may be TRBD1 (5 bases). This CDR3 spans 15 amino acids. V lost 2 bases and J 2 bases, leaving 13 bases between the germline ends. Germline CDR1 MNHEY, CDR2 SVGAGI. In nucleotides, the CDR3 is TGTGCCAGCAGTTACGAAAGGGGCACTACCTACGAGCAGTACTTC. This gives the protein CASSYERGTTYEQYF.